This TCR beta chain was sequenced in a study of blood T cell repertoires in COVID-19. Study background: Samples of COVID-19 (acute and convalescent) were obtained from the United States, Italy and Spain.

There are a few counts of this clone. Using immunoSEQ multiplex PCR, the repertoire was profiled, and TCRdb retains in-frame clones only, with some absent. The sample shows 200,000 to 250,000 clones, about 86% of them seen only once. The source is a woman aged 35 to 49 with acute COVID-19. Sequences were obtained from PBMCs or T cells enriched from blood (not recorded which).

In DNA, the CDR3 is TGTGCCAGCAGCTGGAGCCTGGACAGGGGTTATCAGCCCCAGCATTTT. Translation: CASSWSLDRGYQPQHF. The chain recombines TRBV5-8 with TRBJ1-5; 9 bases align to TRBD1. Per the germline V gene, CDR1 is SGHTS and CDR2 is YDEGEE. CDR3 length: 16 residues. Losses at the gene ends were 3 bases for V and 5 bases for J; bases not matched to a gene: 9.